This T cell receptor beta chain is from a study of blood T cell repertoires in COVID-19 (dated by TCRdb to 2020 to 2022). About the study as a whole: Samples from collaborators originated in the United States, Italy and Spain and spanned both the acute and convalescent phases of COVID-19. The material from the prospective study consisted of cDNA or gDNA derived from T cells, B-cell-depleted T cells, or PBMCs. Deeply sampled blood TCRbeta repertoires from subjects exposed to, actively infected with, or recovered from COVID-19 were included in the dataset. The repertoires were made available in a free public database intended to serve as a resource for research on the immune response to SARS-CoV-2. The samples were drawn from two sources: the first 160 participants of the ongoing ImmuneRACE study, and over 950 subjects contributed by 6 global collaborators. Sample metadata almost always included a de-identified subject ID, COVID-19 status, age in years and sex. Where available, HLA class I and class II types were obtained from metadata supplied by the sample provider rather than from assay-based typing.

The immunoSEQ Assay, a bias-controlled multiplex PCR, was used to amplify TCRbeta CDR3 regions from genomic DNA. Per the authors' processing: The number of nucleated cells in each sample was estimated from the amplification of reference gene primers within the assay. Sequence reads were collapsed and filtered to measure the absolute abundance of every unique TCRbeta CDR3 rearrangement. For each sample, productive Simpson clonality was calculated as the square root of Simpson's diversity index over productive rearrangements. TCRdb limited this immuneACCESS table to in-frame rearrangements with V and J called. A share of clones is missing; checked studies link under half to unresolved V genes, and the rest is unexplained. The V and J calls and clone size are taken from that table; D and trimming were inferred from the DNA. The sample has under 200,000 clones on record, 80% to 90% of them singletons. The ten most abundant clones make up around 7.9% of the sample.

In the prospective study, participants were 18 to 89 years old, resided in approximately 25 geographic areas of the United States, and were enrolled through a virtual design. Cohort assignment in the prospective study relied on participant-reported clinical history from a screening survey and a study questionnaire. Recovered participants in ImmuneRACE Cohort 3 were defined by two consecutive negative NP/OP PCR tests, clearance by a healthcare professional, or resolution of symptoms. In the prospective study, mobile phlebotomists collected whole blood, serum and a nasopharyngeal or oropharyngeal swab from each participant. Over a roughly 2-month period, participants in the prospective study had the option of providing additional blood draws and questionnaires. Prospective study blood samples were shipped either frozen or at room temperature before DNA extraction. Turning to this clone: Its cognate antigen has yet to be identified. Nothing much larger sits one base from this clone, and base qualities are not available.

Points the paper makes about the study in general: The quantity of clinical and demographic metadata differed by source and by participant and was supplied without curation.

The CDR3 starts with the cysteine, ends with the phenylalanine, and has 13 residues. This entry keeps only the CDR3 DNA: 39 bases, framed from base 1. V gives up 6 bases and J gives up 8 bases, and the segment between their germline ends measures 15 bases. Based on the germline V gene, the CDR1 and CDR2 sequences are MGHRA and YSYEKL. The TCR comes from a man aged 50 to 59 who had recovered from COVID-19. The source material was PBMCs or T cells enriched from blood (not recorded which). Rearrangement joined TRBV4-1 to TRBJ2-3; a tentative D call is TRBD2 (6 bases match). The bases read TGCGCCAGCAGTGTTGGTCTGGGGGGTACGCAGTATTTT. Protein translation: CASSVGLGGTQYF.